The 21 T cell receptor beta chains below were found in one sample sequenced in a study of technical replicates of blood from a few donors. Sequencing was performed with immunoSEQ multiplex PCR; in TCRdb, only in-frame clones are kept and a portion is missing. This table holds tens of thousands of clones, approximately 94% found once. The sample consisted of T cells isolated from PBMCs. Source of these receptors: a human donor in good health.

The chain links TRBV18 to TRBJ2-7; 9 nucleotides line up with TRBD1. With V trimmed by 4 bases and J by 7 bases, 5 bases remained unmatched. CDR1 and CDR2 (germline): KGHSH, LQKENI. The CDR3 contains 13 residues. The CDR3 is CASSQDRGGEQYF. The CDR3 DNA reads TGTGCCAGCTCACAAGACAGGGGGGGGGAGCAGTACTTC.

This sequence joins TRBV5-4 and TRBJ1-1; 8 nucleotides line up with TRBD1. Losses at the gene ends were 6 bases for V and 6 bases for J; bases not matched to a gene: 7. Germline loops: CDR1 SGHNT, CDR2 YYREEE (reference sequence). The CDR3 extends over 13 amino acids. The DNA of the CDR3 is TGTGCCAGCACTTACAGGGGGAATCCTGAAGCTTTCTTT. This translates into CASTYRGNPEAFF. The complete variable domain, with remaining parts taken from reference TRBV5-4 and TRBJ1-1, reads ETGVTQSPTHLIKTRGQQVTLRCSSQSGHNTVSWYQQALGQGPQFIFQYYREEENGRGNFPPRFSGLQFPNYSSELNVNALELDDSALYLCASTYRGNPEAFFGQGTRLTVV.

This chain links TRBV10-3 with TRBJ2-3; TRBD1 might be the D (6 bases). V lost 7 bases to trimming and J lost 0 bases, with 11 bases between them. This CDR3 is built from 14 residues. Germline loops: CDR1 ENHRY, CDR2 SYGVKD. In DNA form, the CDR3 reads TGTGCCATCATGGGGGACACAAGCACAGATACGCAGTATTTT. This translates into CAIMGDTSTDTQYF.

The CDR3: CASSLTSGSYEQYF. The CDR3 DNA reads as TGTGCCAGCAGTTTGACTAGCGGGTCCTACGAGCAGTACTTC. The rearrangement uses TRBV28 and TRBJ2-7; 10 nucleotides agree with TRBD2. There are 14 residues in the CDR3. Per germline, CDR1 MDHEN and CDR2 SYDVKM. The junction had 0 bases not matched to a gene; V was cut back by 3 bases and J by 1 base.

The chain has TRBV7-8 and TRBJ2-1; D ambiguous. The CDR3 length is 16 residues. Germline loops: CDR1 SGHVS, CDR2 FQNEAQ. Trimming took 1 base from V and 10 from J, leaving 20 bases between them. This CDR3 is CASSLVSVLSRGEQFF. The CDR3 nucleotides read TGTGCCAGCAGCTTAGTATCCGTATTATCCAGAGGCGAGCAGTTCTTC.

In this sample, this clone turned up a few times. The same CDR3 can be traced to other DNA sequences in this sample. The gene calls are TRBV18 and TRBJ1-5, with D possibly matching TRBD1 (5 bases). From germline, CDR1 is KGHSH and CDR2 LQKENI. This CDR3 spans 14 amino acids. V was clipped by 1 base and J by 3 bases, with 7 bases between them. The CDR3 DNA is TGTGCCAGCTCACCACAGGGGTCCAATCAGCCCCAGCATTTT. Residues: CASSPQGSNQPQHF.

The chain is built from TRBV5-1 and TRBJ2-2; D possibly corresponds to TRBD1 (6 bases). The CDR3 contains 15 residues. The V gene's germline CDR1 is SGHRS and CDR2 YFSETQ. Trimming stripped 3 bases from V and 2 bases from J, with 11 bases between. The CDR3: CASSYQGINTGELFF. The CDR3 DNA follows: TGCGCCAGCAGCTACCAGGGGATTAACACCGGGGAGCTGTTTTTT.

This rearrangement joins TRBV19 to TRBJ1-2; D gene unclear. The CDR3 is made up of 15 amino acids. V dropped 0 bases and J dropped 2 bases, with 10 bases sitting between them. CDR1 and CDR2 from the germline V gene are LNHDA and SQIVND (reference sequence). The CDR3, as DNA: TGTGCCAGTAGTATAGATTATACCGGGAACTATGGCTACACCTTC. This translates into CASSIDYTGNYGYTF. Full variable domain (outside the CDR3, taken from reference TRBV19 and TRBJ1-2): DGGITQSPKYLFRKEGQNVTLSCEQNLNHDAMYWYRQDPGQGLRLIYYSQIVNDFQKGDIAEGYSVSREKKESFPLTVTSAQKNPTAFYLCASSIDYTGNYGYTFGSGTRLTVV.

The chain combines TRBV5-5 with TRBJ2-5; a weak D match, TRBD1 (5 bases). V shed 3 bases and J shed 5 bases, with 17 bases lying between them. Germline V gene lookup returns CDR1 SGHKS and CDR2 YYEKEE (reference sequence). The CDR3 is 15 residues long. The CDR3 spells CASSYSSGLWETQYF. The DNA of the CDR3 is TGTGCCAGCAGCTACAGCTCAGGGTTGTGGGAGACCCAGTACTTC.

DNA of the CDR3: TGTGCCAGCCGTAACAGGCTAGGGGATGAGCAGTTCTTC. It yields the protein CASRNRLGDEQFF. J is TRBJ2-1 and V is TRBV7-9, with D maybe TRBD1 (5 bases). Germline CDR1 and CDR2: SEHNR and FQNEAQ (reference sequence). This CDR3 is built from 13 residues. V lost 8 bases, J lost 8 bases, and 16 bases lay in between.

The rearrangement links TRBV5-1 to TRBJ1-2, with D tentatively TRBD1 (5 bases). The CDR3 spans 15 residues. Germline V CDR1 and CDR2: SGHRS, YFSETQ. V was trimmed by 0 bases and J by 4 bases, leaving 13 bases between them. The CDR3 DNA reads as TGCGCCAGCAGCTTGGCCCACGGGGGTCCCTATGGCTACACCTTC. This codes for CASSLAHGGPYGYTF.

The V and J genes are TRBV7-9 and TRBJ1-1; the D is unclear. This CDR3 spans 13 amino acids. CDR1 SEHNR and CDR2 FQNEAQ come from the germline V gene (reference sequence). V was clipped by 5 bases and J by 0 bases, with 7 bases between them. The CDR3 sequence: CASSIQMNTEAFF. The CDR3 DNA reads TGTGCCAGCAGCATTCAAATGAACACTGAAGCTTTCTTT. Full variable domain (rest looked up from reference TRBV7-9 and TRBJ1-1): DTGVSQNPRHKITKRGQNVTFRCDPISEHNRLYWYRQTLGQGPEFLTYFQNEAQLEKSRLLSDRFSAERPKGSFSTLEIQRTEQGDSAMYLCASSIQMNTEAFFGQGTRLTVV.

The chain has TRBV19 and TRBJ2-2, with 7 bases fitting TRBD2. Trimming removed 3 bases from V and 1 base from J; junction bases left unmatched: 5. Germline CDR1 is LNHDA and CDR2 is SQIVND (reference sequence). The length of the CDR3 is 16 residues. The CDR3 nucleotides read TGTGCCAGTAGTATGGCTAGCGGAGGGAACACCGGGGAGCTGTTTTTT. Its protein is CASSMASGGNTGELFF.

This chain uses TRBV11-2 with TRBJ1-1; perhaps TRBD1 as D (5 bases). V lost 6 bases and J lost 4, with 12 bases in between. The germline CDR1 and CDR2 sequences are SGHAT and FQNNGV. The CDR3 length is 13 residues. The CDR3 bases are TGTGCCAGCAGTTTTCCGGGGGTCACTGAAGCTTTCTTT. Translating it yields CASSFPGVTEAFF.

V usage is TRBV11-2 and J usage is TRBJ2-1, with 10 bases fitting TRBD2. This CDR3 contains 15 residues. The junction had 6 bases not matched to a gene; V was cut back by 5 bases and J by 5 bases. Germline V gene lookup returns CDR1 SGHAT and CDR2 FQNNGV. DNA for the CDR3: TGTGCCAGCAGCCCTGGTAGCGGGAGGCACAATGAGCAGTTCTTC. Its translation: CASSPGSGRHNEQFF.

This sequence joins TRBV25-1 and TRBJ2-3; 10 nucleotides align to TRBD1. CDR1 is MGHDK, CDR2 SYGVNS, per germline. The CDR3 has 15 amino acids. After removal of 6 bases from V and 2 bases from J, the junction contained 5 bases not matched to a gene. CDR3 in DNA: TGTGCCAGCAGCGACAGGGGGCGGTTCACAGATACGCAGTATTTT. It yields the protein CASSDRGRFTDTQYF.

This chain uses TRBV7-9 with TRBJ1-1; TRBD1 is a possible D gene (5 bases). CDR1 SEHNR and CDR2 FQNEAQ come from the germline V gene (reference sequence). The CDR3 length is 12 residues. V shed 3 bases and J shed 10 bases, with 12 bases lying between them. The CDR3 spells CASSFSDGGAFF. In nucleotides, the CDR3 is TGTGCCAGCAGCTTCTCAGACGGGGGAGCTTTCTTT.

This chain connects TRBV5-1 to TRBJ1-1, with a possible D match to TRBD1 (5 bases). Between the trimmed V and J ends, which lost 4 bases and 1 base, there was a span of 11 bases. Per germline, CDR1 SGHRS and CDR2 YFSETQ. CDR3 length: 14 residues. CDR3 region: CASSLTTGNTEAFF. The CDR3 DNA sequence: TGCGCCAGCAGCCTCACAACAGGGAACACTGAAGCTTTCTTT.

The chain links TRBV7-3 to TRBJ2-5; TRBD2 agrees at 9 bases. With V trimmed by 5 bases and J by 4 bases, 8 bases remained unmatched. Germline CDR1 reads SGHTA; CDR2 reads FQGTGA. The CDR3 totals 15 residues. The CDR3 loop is CASSIYAGGPETQYF. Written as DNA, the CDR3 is TGTGCCAGCAGCATTTACGCGGGAGGGCCAGAGACCCAGTACTTC.

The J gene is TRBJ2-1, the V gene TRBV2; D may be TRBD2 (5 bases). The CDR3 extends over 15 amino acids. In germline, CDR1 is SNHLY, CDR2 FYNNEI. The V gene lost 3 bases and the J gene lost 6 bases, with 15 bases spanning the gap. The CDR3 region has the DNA TGTGCCAGCAGTGACGAGGCTAGCAGGACCAATGAGCAGTTCTTC. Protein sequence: CASSDEASRTNEQFF.

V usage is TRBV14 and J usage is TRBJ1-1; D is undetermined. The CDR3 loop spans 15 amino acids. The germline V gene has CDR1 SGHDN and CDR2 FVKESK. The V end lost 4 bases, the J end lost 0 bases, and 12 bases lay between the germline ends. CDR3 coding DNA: TGTGCCAGCAGCCGTAGTTGGAGAATGAACACTGAAGCTTTCTTT. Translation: CASSRSWRMNTEAFF.